The TCR beta chain under discussion was sequenced for a study of cytotoxic CD8 clonotypes in ibrutinib-treated CLL. CDR3 size: 17 residues. With V trimmed by 1 base and J by 5 bases, 11 bases remained unmatched. CDR1 and CDR2 (germline): MGHRA, YSYEKL. Using immunoSEQ multiplex PCR, the repertoire was profiled, and TCRdb retains in-frame clones only, with some absent. The sample contains 150,000 to 200,000 clones, approximately 91% of which appear only once. This clone showed up just a few times. What it recognizes is unknown. Study observations and caveats: On treatment, the uncommon public clonotypes contracted or remained stable. Exceeding age-matched healthy donors, baseline clonality also tracked the counts of circulating CD8+ T cells.

The sample here was PBMCs, taken at disease progression, from a patient treated with ibrutinib. This chain links TRBV4-1 with TRBJ2-7; 10 nucleotides match TRBD2. This clonotype was sampled from a human donor with chronic lymphocytic leukemia. Written as DNA, the CDR3 is TGCGCCAGCAGCCAAGTTATGCCGGGACTAGCGTCTCACGAGCAGTACTTC. The encoded protein is CASSQVMPGLASHEQYF.